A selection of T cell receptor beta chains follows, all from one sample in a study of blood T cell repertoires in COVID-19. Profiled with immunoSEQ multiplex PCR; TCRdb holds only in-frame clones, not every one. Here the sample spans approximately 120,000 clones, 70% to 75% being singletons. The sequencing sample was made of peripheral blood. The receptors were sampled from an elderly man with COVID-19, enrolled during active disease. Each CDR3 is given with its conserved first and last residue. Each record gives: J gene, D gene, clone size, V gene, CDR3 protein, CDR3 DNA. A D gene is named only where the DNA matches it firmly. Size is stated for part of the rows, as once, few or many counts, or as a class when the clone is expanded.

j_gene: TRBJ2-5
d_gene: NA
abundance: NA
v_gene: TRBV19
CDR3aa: CASSGGQGGNQETQYF
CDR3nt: TGTGCCAGTAGTGGAGGACAGGGAGGGAACCAAGAGACCCAGTACTTC

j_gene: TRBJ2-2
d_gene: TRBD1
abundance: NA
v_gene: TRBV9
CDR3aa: CASSVGQGGTGELFF
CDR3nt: TGTGCCAGCAGCGTAGGACAGGGGGGAACCGGGGAGCTGTTTTTT

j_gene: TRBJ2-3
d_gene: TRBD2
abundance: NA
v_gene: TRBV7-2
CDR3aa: CASSGGTSRNTDTQYF
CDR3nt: TGTGCCAGCAGCGGAGGGACTAGCCGGAACACAGATACGCAGTATTTT

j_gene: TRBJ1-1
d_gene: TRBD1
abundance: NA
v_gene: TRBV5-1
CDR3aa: CASSLGGGDTEAFF
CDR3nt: TGCGCCAGCAGCTTGGGAGGGGGCGACACTGAAGCTTTCTTT

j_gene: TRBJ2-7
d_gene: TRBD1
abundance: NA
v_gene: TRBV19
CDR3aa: CASSSGTGGGFEQYF
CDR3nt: TGTGCCAGTAGTTCCGGGACAGGGGGCGGTTTCGAGCAGTACTTC

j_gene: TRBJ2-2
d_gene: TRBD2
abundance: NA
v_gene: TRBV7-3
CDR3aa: CASSLYGTSGSRTGELFF
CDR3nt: TGTGCCAGCAGCTTATATGGGACTAGCGGGAGCAGGACCGGGGAGCTGTTTTTT

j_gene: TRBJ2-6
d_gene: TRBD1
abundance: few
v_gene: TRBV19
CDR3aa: CARLIPGQGSFRAGANVLTF
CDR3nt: TGTGCCAGACTCATACCGGGACAGGGGTCCTTTCGGGCTGGGGCCAACGTCCTGACTTTC

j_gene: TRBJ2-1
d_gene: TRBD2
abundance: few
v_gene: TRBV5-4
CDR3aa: CASSLVGLANNEQFF
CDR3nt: TGTGCCAGCAGCTTGGTGGGACTAGCGAACAATGAGCAGTTCTTC

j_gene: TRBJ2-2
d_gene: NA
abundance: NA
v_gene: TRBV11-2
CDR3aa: CASSPPLATRTGELFF
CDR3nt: TGTGCCAGCAGCCCCCCCCTGGCTACTAGAACCGGGGAGCTGTTTTTT

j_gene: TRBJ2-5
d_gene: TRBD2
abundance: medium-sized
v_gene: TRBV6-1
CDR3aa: CASSEWGGSEETQYF
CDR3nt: TGTGCCAGCAGTGAATGGGGCGGGAGTGAGGAGACCCAGTACTTC

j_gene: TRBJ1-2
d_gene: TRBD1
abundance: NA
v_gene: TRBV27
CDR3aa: CASRDGDRGNGYTF
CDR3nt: TGTGCCAGCAGGGACGGGGACAGGGGCAATGGCTACACCTTC

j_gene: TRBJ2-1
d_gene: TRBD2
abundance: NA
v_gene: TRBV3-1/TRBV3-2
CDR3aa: CASSQTSGSYNEQFF
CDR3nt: TGTGCCAGCAGCCAAACTAGCGGGAGTTACAATGAGCAGTTCTTC

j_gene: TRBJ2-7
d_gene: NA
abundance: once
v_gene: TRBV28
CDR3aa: CASRGAGPGELNEQYF
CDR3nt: TGTGCCAGCAGGGGCGCCGGGCCAGGGGAGCTCAACGAGCAGTACTTC

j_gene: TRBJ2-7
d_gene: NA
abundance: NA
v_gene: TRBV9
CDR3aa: CASSVDPGSFSYEQYF
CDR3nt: TGTGCCAGCAGCGTAGATCCCGGGTCCTTCTCCTACGAGCAGTACTTC

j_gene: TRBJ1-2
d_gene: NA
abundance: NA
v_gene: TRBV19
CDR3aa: CASTPSRRNYGYTF
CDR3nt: TGTGCCAGTACCCCCTCCAGGCGTAACTATGGCTACACCTTC

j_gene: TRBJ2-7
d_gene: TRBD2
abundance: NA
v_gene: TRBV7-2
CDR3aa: CASSLAGGRSSYEQYF
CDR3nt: TGTGCCAGCAGCTTAGCGGGAGGGAGAAGCTCCTACGAGCAGTACTTC

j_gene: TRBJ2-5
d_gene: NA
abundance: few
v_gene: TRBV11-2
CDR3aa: CASSFPPGSGILETQYF
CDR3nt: TGTGCCAGCAGCTTCCCCCCGGGGAGCGGCATTCTGGAGACCCAGTACTTC

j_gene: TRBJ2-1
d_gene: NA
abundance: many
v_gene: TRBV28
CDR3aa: CASSPDSSNEQFF
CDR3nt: TGTGCCAGCAGCCCCGACAGCTCCAATGAGCAGTTCTTC

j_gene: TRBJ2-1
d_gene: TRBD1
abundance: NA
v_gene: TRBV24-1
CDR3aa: CATSDFTQGFNEQFF
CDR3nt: TGTGCCACCAGTGATTTCACACAGGGGTTTAATGAGCAGTTCTTC

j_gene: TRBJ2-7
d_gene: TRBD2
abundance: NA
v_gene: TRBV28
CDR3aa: CASSFLAGAYEQYF
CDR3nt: TGTGCCAGCAGTTTCCTAGCGGGGGCCTACGAGCAGTACTTC

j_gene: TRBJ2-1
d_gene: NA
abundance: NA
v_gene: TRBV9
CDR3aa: CASNAGAAFHQNNEQFF
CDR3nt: TGTGCCAGCAATGCGGGGGCGGCTTTCCACCAGAACAATGAGCAGTTCTTC

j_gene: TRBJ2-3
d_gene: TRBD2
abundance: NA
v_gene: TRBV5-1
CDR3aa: CASSTGTTPFRGTQYF
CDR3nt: TGCGCCAGCAGCACCGGGACTACCCCTTTTCGAGGTACGCAGTATTTT